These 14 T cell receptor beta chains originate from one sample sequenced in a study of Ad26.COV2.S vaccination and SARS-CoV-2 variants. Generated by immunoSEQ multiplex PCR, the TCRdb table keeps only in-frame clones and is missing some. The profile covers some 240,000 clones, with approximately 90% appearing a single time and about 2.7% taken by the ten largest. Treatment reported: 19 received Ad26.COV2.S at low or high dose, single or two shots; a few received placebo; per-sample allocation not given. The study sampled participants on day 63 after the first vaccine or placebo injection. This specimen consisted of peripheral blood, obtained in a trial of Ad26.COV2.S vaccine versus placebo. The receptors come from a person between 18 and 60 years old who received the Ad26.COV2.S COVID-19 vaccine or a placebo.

CDR3 sequence: CAQGDSNTGELFF. The CDR3 DNA is TGCGCCCAGGGGGACAGTAACACCGGGGAGCTGTTTTTT. The chain has TRBV29-1 and TRBJ2-2, with TRBD1 identical over 7 bases. There are 13 residues in the CDR3. Looked up from germline, CDR1 is SQVTM and CDR2 is ANQGSEA.

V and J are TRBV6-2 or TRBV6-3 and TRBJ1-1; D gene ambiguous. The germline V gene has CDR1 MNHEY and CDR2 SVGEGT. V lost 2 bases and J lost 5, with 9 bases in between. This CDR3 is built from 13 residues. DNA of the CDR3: TGTGCCAGCAGTTACCGGGTCACGACTGAAGCTTTCTTT. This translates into CASSYRVTTEAFF.

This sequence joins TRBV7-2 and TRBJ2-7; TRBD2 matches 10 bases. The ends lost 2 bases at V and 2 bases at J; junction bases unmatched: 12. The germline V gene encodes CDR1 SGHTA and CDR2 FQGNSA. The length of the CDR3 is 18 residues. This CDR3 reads CASSLSNSGRSTPYEQYV. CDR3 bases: TGTGCCAGCAGCTTATCGAATAGCGGGAGGTCGACCCCCTACGAGCAGTACGTC.

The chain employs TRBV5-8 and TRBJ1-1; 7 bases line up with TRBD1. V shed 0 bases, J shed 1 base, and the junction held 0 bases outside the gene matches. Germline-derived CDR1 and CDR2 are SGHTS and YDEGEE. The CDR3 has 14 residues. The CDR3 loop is CASSLGTGNTEAFF. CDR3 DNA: TGTGCCAGCAGCTTGGGGACAGGGAACACTGAAGCTTTCTTT.

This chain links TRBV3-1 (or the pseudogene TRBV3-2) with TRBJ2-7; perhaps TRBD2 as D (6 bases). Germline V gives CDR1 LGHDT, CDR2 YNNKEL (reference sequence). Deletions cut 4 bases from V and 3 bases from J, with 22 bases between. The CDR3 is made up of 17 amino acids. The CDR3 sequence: CASSPPRDAGGNYEQYF. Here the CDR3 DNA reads TGTGCCAGCAGCCCCCCCCGGGACGCCGGGGGTAACTACGAGCAGTACTTC.

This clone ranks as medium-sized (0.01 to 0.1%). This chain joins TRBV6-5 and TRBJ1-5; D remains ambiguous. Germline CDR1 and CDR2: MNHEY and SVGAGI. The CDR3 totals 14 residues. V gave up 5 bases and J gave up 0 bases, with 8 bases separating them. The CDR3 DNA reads TGTGCCAGCAGTCTCCAACATAGCAATCAGCCCCAGCATTTT. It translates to CASSLQHSNQPQHF.

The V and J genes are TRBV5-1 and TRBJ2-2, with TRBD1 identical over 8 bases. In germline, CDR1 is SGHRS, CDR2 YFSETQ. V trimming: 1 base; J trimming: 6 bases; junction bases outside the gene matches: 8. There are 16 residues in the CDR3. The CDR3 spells CASSLKQGGLAGELFF. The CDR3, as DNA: TGCGCCAGCAGCTTGAAACAGGGGGGACTTGCCGGGGAGCTGTTTTTT.

The CDR3 is CASSQGLGARGNTIYF. DNA of the CDR3: TGTGCCAGCAGCCAAGGCTTGGGGGCGCGAGGAAACACCATATATTTT. V usage is TRBV3-1 (or the pseudogene TRBV3-2) and J usage is TRBJ1-3; tentative D call: TRBD1 (6 bases). This CDR3 is 16 amino acids long. Germline values: CDR1 LGHDT, CDR2 YNNKEL (reference sequence). Trimming stripped 1 base from V and 4 bases from J, with 14 bases between.

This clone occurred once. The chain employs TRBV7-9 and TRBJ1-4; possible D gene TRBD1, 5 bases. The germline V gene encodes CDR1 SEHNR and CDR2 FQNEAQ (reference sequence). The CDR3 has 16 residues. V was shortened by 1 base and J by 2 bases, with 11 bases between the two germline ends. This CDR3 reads CASSLGGEGTNEKLFF. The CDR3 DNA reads TGTGCCAGCAGCTTAGGAGGGGAAGGGACTAATGAAAAACTGTTTTTT.

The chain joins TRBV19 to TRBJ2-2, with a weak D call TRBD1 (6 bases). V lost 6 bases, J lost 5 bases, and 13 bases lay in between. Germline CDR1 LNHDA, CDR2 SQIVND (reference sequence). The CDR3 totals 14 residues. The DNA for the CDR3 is TGTGCCAGTAGGAATCACAGGGTGACCGGGGAGCTGTTTTTT. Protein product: CASRNHRVTGELFF.

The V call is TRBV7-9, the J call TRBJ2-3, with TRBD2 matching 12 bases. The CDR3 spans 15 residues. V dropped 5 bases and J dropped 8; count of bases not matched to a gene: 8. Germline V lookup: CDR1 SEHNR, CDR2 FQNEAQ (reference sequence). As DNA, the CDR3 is TGTGCCAGCAGCGCGACTAGCGGGGGACTTCTTACGCAGTATTTT. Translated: CASSATSGGLLTQYF.

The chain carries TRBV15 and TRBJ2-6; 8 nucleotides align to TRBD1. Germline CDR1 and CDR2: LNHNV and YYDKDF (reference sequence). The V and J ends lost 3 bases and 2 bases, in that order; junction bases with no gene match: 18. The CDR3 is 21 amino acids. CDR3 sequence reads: CATSSPNGGRGRLAGANVLTF. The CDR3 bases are TGTGCCACCAGCAGCCCTAATGGGGGCAGGGGGCGCCTGGCTGGGGCCAACGTCCTGACTTTC. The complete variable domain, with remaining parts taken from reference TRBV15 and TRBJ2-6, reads DAMVIQNPRYQVTQFGKPVTLSCSQTLNHNVMYWYQQKSSQAPKLLFHYYDKDFNNEADTPDNFQSRRPNTSFCFLDIRSPGLGDTAMYLCATSSPNGGRGRLAGANVLTFGAGSRLTVL.

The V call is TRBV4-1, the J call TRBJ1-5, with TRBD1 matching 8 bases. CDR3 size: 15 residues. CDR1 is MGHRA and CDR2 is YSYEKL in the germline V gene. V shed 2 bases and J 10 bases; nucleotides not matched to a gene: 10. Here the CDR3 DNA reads TGCGCCAGCAGCCAACCGGGACAGGTCCTTCTTCCCCAGCATTTT. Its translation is CASSQPGQVLLPQHF.

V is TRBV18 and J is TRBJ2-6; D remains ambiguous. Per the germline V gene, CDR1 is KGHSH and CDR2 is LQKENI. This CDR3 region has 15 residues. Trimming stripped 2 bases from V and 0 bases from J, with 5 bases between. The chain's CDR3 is CASSPTYSGANVLTF. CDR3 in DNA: TGTGCCAGCTCACCAACCTACTCTGGGGCCAACGTCCTGACTTTC.